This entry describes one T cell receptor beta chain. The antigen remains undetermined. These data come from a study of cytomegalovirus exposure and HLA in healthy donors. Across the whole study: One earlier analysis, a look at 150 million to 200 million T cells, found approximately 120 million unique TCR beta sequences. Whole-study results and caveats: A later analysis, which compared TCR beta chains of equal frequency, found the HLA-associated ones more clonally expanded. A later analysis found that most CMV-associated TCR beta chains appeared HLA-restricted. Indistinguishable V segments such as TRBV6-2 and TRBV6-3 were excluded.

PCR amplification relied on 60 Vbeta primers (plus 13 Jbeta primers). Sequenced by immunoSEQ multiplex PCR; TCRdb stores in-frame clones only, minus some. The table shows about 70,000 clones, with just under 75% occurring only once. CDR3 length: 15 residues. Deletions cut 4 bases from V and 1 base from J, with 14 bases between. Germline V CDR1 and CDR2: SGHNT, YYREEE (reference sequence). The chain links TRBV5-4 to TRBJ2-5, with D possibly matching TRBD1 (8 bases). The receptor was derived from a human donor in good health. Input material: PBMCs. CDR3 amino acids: CASSQGGTGQETQYF. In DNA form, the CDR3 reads TGTGCCAGCAGCCAGGGGGGGACAGGCCAAGAGACCCAGTACTTC.